The present T cell receptor (beta chain) was sequenced within a study of identifying expanded T cells in peripheral blood. Study-level points and caveats: Technical replicates showed roughly 1.2 changed clones; approximately two weeks 15 to 20; four weeks 19. Across healthy donors, higher total template counts meant significantly greater approximately 2-week count variance.

This clone has more than one count but fewer than ten. What it binds is not known. During the collection period, no donor immune events like infections were recorded. Assay used: immunoSEQ multiplex PCR; TCRdb lists only in-frame clones, some missing. The sample contains more than 75,000 clones, roughly 90% of which appear only once. V lost 4 bases to trimming and J lost 5 bases; unmatched junction nucleotides: 11. The germline V gene encodes CDR1 SGHRS and CDR2 YFSETQ. The CDR3 is 15 residues long. The clonotype was recovered from a person aged 18 to 75 in good health. The chain links TRBV5-1 to TRBJ1-2; TRBD1 agrees at 7 bases. The specimen was blood. The DNA for the CDR3 is TGCGCCAGCAGCCGAGTAGGGGGCGCGGAATATGGCTACACCTTC. Translating it yields CASSRVGGAEYGYTF.